A selection of T cell receptor beta chains follows, all from one sample in a study of Ad26.COV2.S vaccination and SARS-CoV-2 variants. Sequencing was performed with immunoSEQ multiplex PCR; in TCRdb, only in-frame clones are kept and a portion is missing. The table lists some 640,000 clones, roughly 90% of them singletons. Sequencing was performed on peripheral blood, taken in a trial of Ad26.COV2.S vaccine versus placebo. Every receptor here comes from a person aged 18-60 years who received the Ad26.COV2.S COVID-19 vaccine or a placebo. The CDR3 runs from the conserved cysteine through the conserved F or W. D genes are given only for firm matches. Only some rows state a clone size, as once, few, many or a class for expanded clones.

d_gene | abundance | j_gene | v_gene | CDR3aa
NA | NA | TRBJ1-2 | TRBV19 | CASSSGSRYGYTF
NA | NA | TRBJ1-1 | TRBV7-2 | CASSLGGRIEAFF
TRBD2 | NA | TRBJ2-3 | TRBV7-2 | CASSPLAGGPDTQYF
NA | NA | TRBJ1-1 | TRBV10-3 | CAISEFAGMENTEAFF
NA | NA | TRBJ1-2 | TRBV3-1/TRBV3-2 | CASSQAVNYGYTF
NA | NA | TRBJ1-1 | TRBV7-2 | CASSTNRARNTEAFF
TRBD1 | NA | TRBJ2-1 | TRBV19 | CASSIPGQGSSGEQFF
NA | NA | TRBJ2-4 | TRBV2 | CASSEAGSKNIQYF
TRBD1 | NA | TRBJ1-1 | TRBV29-1 | CSGTGTAGPYTEAFF
NA | NA | TRBJ1-5 | TRBV5-6 | CASSLAPLSNQPQHF
NA | NA | TRBJ1-1 | TRBV30 | CARERGVGTEAFF
NA | many | TRBJ2-3 | TRBV15 | CATSRDPGDTQYF
NA | NA | TRBJ2-7 | TRBV19 | CASSILVDGRGSYEQYF
TRBD1 | NA | TRBJ1-2 | TRBV6-1 | CASSDPRDRSANYGYTF
NA | NA | TRBJ2-3 | TRBV9 | CASSVTWSGAGAADTQYF
NA | once | TRBJ2-5 | TRBV30 | CAWRGYYGGRETQYF
NA | NA | TRBJ2-7 | TRBV19 | CASSKTGVWGEQYF
NA | NA | TRBJ1-6 | TRBV25-1 | CASRGQNSPLHF
NA | NA | TRBJ2-7 | TRBV18 | CASSTRQHSGYEQYF
TRBD1 | NA | TRBJ1-6 | TRBV7-9 | CASSSGQSPHF